The rows below give T cell receptor beta chains drawn from one sample of a study of CD4 T cells in relation to SARS-CoV-2 and coronaviruses. Clones were sequenced by immunoSEQ multiplex PCR, and TCRdb holds only the in-frame ones, with some missing. The sample yields tens of thousands of clones, about four fifths seen once. The antigens these receptors bind are not known. The sequencing input was CD4+ T cells from PBMCs, cultured in vitro. The receptor set was obtained from a human donor in good health. The CDR3 runs from the conserved cysteine through the conserved F or W. A D gene is named only where the DNA matches it firmly. Some rows mark clone size as missing; the rest say once, few, many or name a class of expanded clone.

j_call: TRBJ2-5
v_call: TRBV5-1
clone_size: NA
d_call: NA
cdr3_nt: TGCGCCAGCAGCTTGGGGCCTACTAGCCACCAAGAGACCCAGTACTTC
cdr3_aa: CASSLGPTSHQETQYF

j_call: TRBJ1-5
v_call: TRBV7-6
clone_size: few
d_call: NA
cdr3_nt: TGTGCCAGCAGCTTAGGGTTGGACCACAATCAGCCCCAGCATTTT
cdr3_aa: CASSLGLDHNQPQHF

j_call: TRBJ1-2
v_call: TRBV4-1
clone_size: NA
d_call: TRBD1
cdr3_nt: TGCGCCAGCAGCCACCTCATTTTACACAGGGGGCAGGGATACTATGGCTACACCTTC
cdr3_aa: CASSHLILHRGQGYYGYTF

j_call: TRBJ2-3
v_call: TRBV9
clone_size: NA
d_call: NA
cdr3_nt: TGTGCCAGCAGCGTAGACGGGGGAAGAGATACGCAGTATTTT
cdr3_aa: CASSVDGGRDTQYF

j_call: TRBJ2-5
v_call: TRBV10-1
clone_size: NA
d_call: NA
cdr3_nt: TGCGCCAGCAGTCCGTTCCCCGAAGAGACCCAGTACTTC
cdr3_aa: CASSPFPEETQYF

j_call: TRBJ1-1
v_call: TRBV28
clone_size: NA
d_call: NA
cdr3_nt: TGTGCCAGCATAGAGGGCAACACTGAAGCTTTCTTT
cdr3_aa: CASIEGNTEAFF

j_call: TRBJ1-4
v_call: TRBV3-1/TRBV3-2
clone_size: once
d_call: TRBD1
cdr3_nt: TGTGCCAGCAGTTGGGGACAGGGGAATGAAAAACTGTTTTTT
cdr3_aa: CASSWGQGNEKLFF

j_call: TRBJ2-1
v_call: TRBV19
clone_size: NA
d_call: NA
cdr3_nt: TGTGCCAGTAGGGACCAGGGGAATAATGAGCAGTTCTTC
cdr3_aa: CASRDQGNNEQFF

j_call: TRBJ2-1
v_call: TRBV5-1
clone_size: NA
d_call: NA
cdr3_nt: TGCGCCAGCAGCCCCCCGATCGAAGAAAATGAGCAGTTCTTC
cdr3_aa: CASSPPIEENEQFF

j_call: TRBJ2-3
v_call: TRBV24-1
clone_size: NA
d_call: NA
cdr3_nt: TGTGCCACCAGTGATTTACGCCAGGGGATCAGCACAGATACGCAGTATTTT
cdr3_aa: CATSDLRQGISTDTQYF

j_call: TRBJ2-7
v_call: TRBV15
clone_size: few
d_call: NA
cdr3_nt: TGTGCCACCAGCCGGGGAGCGAAGCTTGACTACGAGCAGTACTTC
cdr3_aa: CATSRGAKLDYEQYF

j_call: TRBJ2-3
v_call: TRBV11-2
clone_size: NA
d_call: NA
cdr3_nt: TGTGCCAGCAGCCGGCGCAGCAGCACAGATACGCAGTATTTT
cdr3_aa: CASSRRSSTDTQYF

j_call: TRBJ2-3
v_call: TRBV15
clone_size: once
d_call: NA
cdr3_nt: TGTGCCACCAGCAGAGATGGAAGAGATACGCAGTATTTT
cdr3_aa: CATSRDGRDTQYF

j_call: TRBJ1-1
v_call: TRBV30
clone_size: NA
d_call: NA
cdr3_nt: TGTGCCTGGACCTCACTGGTCGGGGCTTTCTTT
cdr3_aa: CAWTSLVGAFF

j_call: TRBJ1-2
v_call: TRBV29-1
clone_size: NA
d_call: NA
cdr3_nt: TGCAGCGTTGTCCTCGGGGGGGGAAACTATGGCTACACCTTC
cdr3_aa: CSVVLGGGNYGYTF

j_call: TRBJ2-7
v_call: TRBV6-5
clone_size: NA
d_call: TRBD1
cdr3_nt: TGTGCCAGCATAATAACGAGGACAGGGGATTACGAGCAGTACTTC
cdr3_aa: CASIITRTGDYEQYF

j_call: TRBJ2-1
v_call: TRBV9
clone_size: NA
d_call: NA
cdr3_nt: TGTGCCAGCAGCGTTTCCGGCGACTCCTACAATGAGCAGTTCTTC
cdr3_aa: CASSVSGDSYNEQFF

j_call: TRBJ2-7
v_call: TRBV18
clone_size: NA
d_call: TRBD1
cdr3_nt: TGTGCCAGCTCACCACCGAACCCAGGGGGTAACGAGCAGTACTTC
cdr3_aa: CASSPPNPGGNEQYF

j_call: TRBJ1-2
v_call: TRBV5-5
clone_size: NA
d_call: NA
cdr3_nt: TGTGCCAGCAGCCCCGGAGGGGCCCTCAACTATGGCTACACCTTC
cdr3_aa: CASSPGGALNYGYTF

j_call: TRBJ2-7
v_call: TRBV4-2
clone_size: few
d_call: NA
cdr3_nt: TGTGCCAGCAGCCTCCTTGGGCCGAGCTCCTACGAGCAGTACTTC
cdr3_aa: CASSLLGPSSYEQYF

j_call: TRBJ2-7
v_call: TRBV4-1
clone_size: NA
d_call: NA
cdr3_nt: TGCGCCAGCAGCCAAGATTTCTGGGGAGGCGAGCAGTACTTC
cdr3_aa: CASSQDFWGGEQYF

j_call: TRBJ2-1
v_call: TRBV6-5
clone_size: NA
d_call: NA
cdr3_nt: TGTGCCAGCAGCCGTGGGGGGACCTTCAATGAGCAGTTCTTC
cdr3_aa: CASSRGGTFNEQFF

j_call: TRBJ2-5
v_call: TRBV28
clone_size: NA
d_call: NA
cdr3_nt: TGTGCCAGCAGTAAGGACAGCCAAGAGACCCAGTACTTC
cdr3_aa: CASSKDSQETQYF

j_call: TRBJ2-5
v_call: TRBV19
clone_size: NA
d_call: NA
cdr3_nt: TGTGCCAGTAGTCAACCCGGGACCACGGAGACCCAGTACTTC
cdr3_aa: CASSQPGTTETQYF

j_call: TRBJ2-3
v_call: TRBV18
clone_size: NA
d_call: TRBD1
cdr3_nt: TGTGCCAGCTCGCGACAGGGCCCAGATACGCAGTATTTT
cdr3_aa: CASSRQGPDTQYF

j_call: TRBJ1-5
v_call: TRBV19
clone_size: NA
d_call: TRBD1
cdr3_nt: TGTGCCAGTAGAGTGGACAGGGCTAGCAATCAGCCCCAGCATTTT
cdr3_aa: CASRVDRASNQPQHF

j_call: TRBJ1-2
v_call: TRBV2
clone_size: few
d_call: TRBD1
cdr3_nt: TGTGCCAGCAGTACCGACAGGGGGCGCGCCTATGGCTACACCTTC
cdr3_aa: CASSTDRGRAYGYTF

j_call: TRBJ1-2
v_call: TRBV7-2
clone_size: NA
d_call: TRBD1
cdr3_nt: TGTGCCAGCAGCTTAGGAGTCCTGAACAGGGGTGGCTACACCTTC
cdr3_aa: CASSLGVLNRGGYTF

j_call: TRBJ1-5
v_call: TRBV28
clone_size: NA
d_call: NA
cdr3_nt: TGTGCCAGCTTTTCCACCTACAATCAGCCCCAGCATTTT
cdr3_aa: CASFSTYNQPQHF

j_call: TRBJ2-4
v_call: TRBV2
clone_size: NA
d_call: NA
cdr3_nt: TGTGCCAGCAGTGAACCTGGGAATAGAGCCAAAAACATTCAGTACTTC
cdr3_aa: CASSEPGNRAKNIQYF

j_call: TRBJ1-2
v_call: TRBV20-1
clone_size: NA
d_call: NA
cdr3_nt: TGCAGTGCTAGGGGGGACTATGGCTACACCTTC
cdr3_aa: CSARGDYGYTF

j_call: TRBJ1-6
v_call: TRBV3-1/TRBV3-2
clone_size: NA
d_call: NA
cdr3_nt: TGTGCCAGCAGCCCAGTTAGGGGGAACAATTCACCCCTCCACTTT
cdr3_aa: CASSPVRGNNSPLHF

j_call: TRBJ2-3
v_call: TRBV27
clone_size: NA
d_call: NA
cdr3_nt: TGTGCCAGCAGTTTATACTCAGTCCACACAGATACGCAGTATTTT
cdr3_aa: CASSLYSVHTDTQYF

j_call: TRBJ1-3
v_call: TRBV5-5
clone_size: NA
d_call: NA
cdr3_nt: TGTGCCAGCAGCTTATGGGGCTCTGGCCCTAGCTCTGGAAACACCATATATTTT
cdr3_aa: CASSLWGSGPSSGNTIYF

j_call: TRBJ2-1
v_call: TRBV6-5
clone_size: NA
d_call: NA
cdr3_nt: TGTGCGTCACATGGGGGTCGGAGCTCCTACAATGAGCAGTTCTTC
cdr3_aa: CASHGGRSSYNEQFF

j_call: TRBJ1-1
v_call: TRBV19
clone_size: NA
d_call: NA
cdr3_nt: TGTGCCAGTAGTATGGGACTCCGGTTGAACACTGAAGCTTTCTTT
cdr3_aa: CASSMGLRLNTEAFF

j_call: TRBJ1-6
v_call: TRBV6-1
clone_size: NA
d_call: NA
cdr3_nt: TGTGCCAGCAGTGAAGAGGGCGGTAATAATTCACCCCTCCACTTT
cdr3_aa: CASSEEGGNNSPLHF

j_call: TRBJ1-2
v_call: TRBV6-1
clone_size: NA
d_call: TRBD1
cdr3_nt: TGTGCCAGCAGTGAATGGGCAGGGGGCTCTGGCTACACCTTC
cdr3_aa: CASSEWAGGSGYTF

j_call: TRBJ1-5
v_call: TRBV12-5
clone_size: NA
d_call: NA
cdr3_nt: TGTGCTAGTGGTTTCATTGGCTTTAGTCAGCCCCAGCATTTT
cdr3_aa: CASGFIGFSQPQHF

j_call: TRBJ2-7
v_call: TRBV27
clone_size: few
d_call: TRBD2
cdr3_nt: TGTGCCAGCAGTTTTCTAGCGGGAGATTACGAGCAGTACTTC
cdr3_aa: CASSFLAGDYEQYF

j_call: TRBJ2-2
v_call: TRBV18
clone_size: once
d_call: NA
cdr3_nt: TGTGCCAGCTCACCGGTCGCCGGGGAGCTGTTTTTT
cdr3_aa: CASSPVAGELFF

j_call: TRBJ1-1
v_call: TRBV19
clone_size: NA
d_call: NA
cdr3_nt: TGTGCCAGTAGTATTTATTGGCAGAGCACTGAAGCTTTCTTT
cdr3_aa: CASSIYWQSTEAFF

j_call: TRBJ1-5
v_call: TRBV7-9
clone_size: NA
d_call: NA
cdr3_nt: TGTGCCAGCAGCTTAGCTGGCAGCATTAGCAATCAGCCCCAGCATTTT
cdr3_aa: CASSLAGSISNQPQHF

j_call: TRBJ2-3
v_call: TRBV27
clone_size: few
d_call: TRBD2
cdr3_nt: TGTGCCAGCGGACTAGCGGGTTACACAGATACGCAGTATTTT
cdr3_aa: CASGLAGYTDTQYF

j_call: TRBJ2-6
v_call: TRBV2
clone_size: NA
d_call: TRBD2
cdr3_nt: TGTGCCAGCTTCGTGGCGGGAGCTGGGGCCAACGTCCTGACTTTC
cdr3_aa: CASFVAGAGANVLTF

j_call: TRBJ2-1
v_call: TRBV29-1
clone_size: NA
d_call: NA
cdr3_nt: TGCAGCGTTGGTGTCCAGGAGTTCTACAATGAGCAGTTCTTC
cdr3_aa: CSVGVQEFYNEQFF

j_call: TRBJ1-2
v_call: TRBV7-9
clone_size: NA
d_call: NA
cdr3_nt: TGTGCCAGCAGCTTCCAGGCCTCTAACTATGGCTACACCTTC
cdr3_aa: CASSFQASNYGYTF

j_call: TRBJ2-2
v_call: TRBV19
clone_size: NA
d_call: NA
cdr3_nt: TGTGCCAGTAAACGTGACCGGAACACCGGGGAGCTGTTTTTT
cdr3_aa: CASKRDRNTGELFF

j_call: TRBJ1-1
v_call: TRBV7-3
clone_size: NA
d_call: NA
cdr3_nt: TGTGCCAGCAGCTTAGGCGCGGGGAACACTGAAGCTTTCTTT
cdr3_aa: CASSLGAGNTEAFF

j_call: TRBJ1-1
v_call: TRBV7-9
clone_size: NA
d_call: NA
cdr3_nt: TGTGCCAGCAGCTTGGGTGGGGGGGGCGGCACTGAAGCTTTCTTT
cdr3_aa: CASSLGGGGGTEAFF

j_call: TRBJ1-3
v_call: TRBV15
clone_size: NA
d_call: NA
cdr3_nt: TGTGCCACCAGCAGAGAGGAGAGGGACACCATATATTTT
cdr3_aa: CATSREERDTIYF

j_call: TRBJ1-2
v_call: TRBV25-1
clone_size: few
d_call: NA
cdr3_nt: TGTGCCAGCAGTGAGCCGGGCGGAGAATTTTATGGCTACACCTTC
cdr3_aa: CASSEPGGEFYGYTF

j_call: TRBJ2-7
v_call: TRBV24-1
clone_size: NA
d_call: NA
cdr3_nt: TGTGCCACCAGTGATTTCGGGACCCACGAGCAGTACTTC
cdr3_aa: CATSDFGTHEQYF

j_call: TRBJ1-6
v_call: TRBV2
clone_size: NA
d_call: TRBD1
cdr3_nt: TGTGCCAGCAGTAAGGACAGGGGAGGGAATTCACCCCTCCACTTT
cdr3_aa: CASSKDRGGNSPLHF

j_call: TRBJ2-7
v_call: TRBV2
clone_size: NA
d_call: TRBD1
cdr3_nt: TGTGCCAGCCGTCGTCCGACAGGGGTCAGGTACGAGCAGTACTTC
cdr3_aa: CASRRPTGVRYEQYF

j_call: TRBJ2-3
v_call: TRBV9
clone_size: NA
d_call: NA
cdr3_nt: TGTGCCAGCAGCACCTTGAACACAGATACGCAGTATTTT
cdr3_aa: CASSTLNTDTQYF

j_call: TRBJ1-6
v_call: TRBV6-5
clone_size: NA
d_call: NA
cdr3_nt: TGTGCCAGTGCACAGGGTCGCAATTCACCCCTCCACTTT
cdr3_aa: CASAQGRNSPLHF

j_call: TRBJ2-7
v_call: TRBV2
clone_size: NA
d_call: TRBD1
cdr3_nt: TGTGCCAGCATCACGGACAGGGGAATCGGCTCCTACGAGCAGTACTTC
cdr3_aa: CASITDRGIGSYEQYF

j_call: TRBJ2-2
v_call: TRBV14
clone_size: NA
d_call: TRBD2
cdr3_nt: TGTGCCAGCAGCCAAGATCAACTAGGGGGACTAGCGGGATTCACCGGGGAGCTGTTTTTT
cdr3_aa: CASSQDQLGGLAGFTGELFF

j_call: TRBJ2-5
v_call: TRBV3-1/TRBV3-2
clone_size: NA
d_call: TRBD2
cdr3_nt: TGTGCCAGCAGCCAAGGACTAGCGGGAGTTGGCGAAGAGACCCAGTACTTC
cdr3_aa: CASSQGLAGVGEETQYF